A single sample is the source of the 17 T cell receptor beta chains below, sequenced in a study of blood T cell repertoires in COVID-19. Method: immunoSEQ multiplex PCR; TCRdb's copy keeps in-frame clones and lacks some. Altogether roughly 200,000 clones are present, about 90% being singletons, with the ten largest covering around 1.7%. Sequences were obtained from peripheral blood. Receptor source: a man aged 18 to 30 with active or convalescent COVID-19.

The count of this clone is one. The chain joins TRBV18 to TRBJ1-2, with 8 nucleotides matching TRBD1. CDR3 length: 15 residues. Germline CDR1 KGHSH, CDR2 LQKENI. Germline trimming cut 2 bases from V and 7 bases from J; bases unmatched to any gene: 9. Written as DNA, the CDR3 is TGTGCCAGCTCACCAGAGGGGACAGGAAGCCTTGGCTACACCTTC. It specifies CASSPEGTGSLGYTF.

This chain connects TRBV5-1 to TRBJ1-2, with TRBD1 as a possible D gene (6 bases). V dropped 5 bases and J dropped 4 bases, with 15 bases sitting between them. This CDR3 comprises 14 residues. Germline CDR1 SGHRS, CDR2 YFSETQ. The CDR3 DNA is TGCGCCAGCAGAAAGGACAGAGCTATCTATGGCTACACCTTC. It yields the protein CASRKDRAIYGYTF.

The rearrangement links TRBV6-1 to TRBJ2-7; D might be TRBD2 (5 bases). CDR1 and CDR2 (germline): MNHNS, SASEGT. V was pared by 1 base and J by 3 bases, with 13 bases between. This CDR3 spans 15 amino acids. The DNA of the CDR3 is TGTGCCAGCAGTGAAGTACGGGGTGACCTCTACGAGCAGTACTTC. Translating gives CASSEVRGDLYEQYF.

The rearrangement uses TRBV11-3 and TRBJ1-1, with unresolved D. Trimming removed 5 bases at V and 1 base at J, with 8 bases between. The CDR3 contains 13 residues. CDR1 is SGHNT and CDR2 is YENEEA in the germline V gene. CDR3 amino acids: CASSTTANTEAFF. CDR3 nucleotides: TGTGCCAGCAGCACAACAGCGAACACTGAAGCTTTCTTT.

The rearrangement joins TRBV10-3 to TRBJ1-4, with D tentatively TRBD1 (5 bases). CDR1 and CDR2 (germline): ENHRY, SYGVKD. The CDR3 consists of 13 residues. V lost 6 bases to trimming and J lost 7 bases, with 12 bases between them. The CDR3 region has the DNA TGTGCCATCAGGGAGACAGAAGTTGAAAAACTGTTTTTT. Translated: CAIRETEVEKLFF.

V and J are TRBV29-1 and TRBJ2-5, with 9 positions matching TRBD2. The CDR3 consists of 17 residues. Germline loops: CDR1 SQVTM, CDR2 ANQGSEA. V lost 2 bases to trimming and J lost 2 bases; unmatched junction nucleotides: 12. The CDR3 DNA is TGCAGCGTTGAAATGGCGGTGGGTAGCGGGGGTCAAGAGACCCAGTACTTC. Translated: CSVEMAVGSGGQETQYF.

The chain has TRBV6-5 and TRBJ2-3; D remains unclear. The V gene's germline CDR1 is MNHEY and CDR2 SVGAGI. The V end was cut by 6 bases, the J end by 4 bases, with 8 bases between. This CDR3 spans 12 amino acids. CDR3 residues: CASRSLADTQYF. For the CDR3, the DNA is TGTGCCAGCAGAAGTCTAGCAGATACGCAGTATTTT.

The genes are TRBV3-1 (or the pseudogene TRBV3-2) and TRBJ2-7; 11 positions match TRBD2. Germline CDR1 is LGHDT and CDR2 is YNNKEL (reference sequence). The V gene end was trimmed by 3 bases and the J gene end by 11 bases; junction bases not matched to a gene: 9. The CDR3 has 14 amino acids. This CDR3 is CASSQNSGGASEYF. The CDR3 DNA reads TGTGCCAGCAGCCAGAATAGCGGGGGGGCTAGTGAGTACTTC.

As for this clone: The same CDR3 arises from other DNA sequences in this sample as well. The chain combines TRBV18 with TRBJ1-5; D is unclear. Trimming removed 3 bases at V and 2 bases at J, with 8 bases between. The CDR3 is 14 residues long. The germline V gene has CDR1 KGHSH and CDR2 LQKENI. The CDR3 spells CASSPGRGNQPQHF. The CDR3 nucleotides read TGTGCCAGCTCACCGGGCAGAGGCAATCAGCCCCAGCATTTT. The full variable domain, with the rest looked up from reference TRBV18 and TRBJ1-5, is NAGVMQNPRHLVRRRGQEARLRCSPMKGHSHVYWYRQLPEEGLKFMVYLQKENIIDESGMPKERFSAEFPKEGPSILRIQQVVRGDSAAYFCASSPGRGNQPQHFGDGTRLSIL.

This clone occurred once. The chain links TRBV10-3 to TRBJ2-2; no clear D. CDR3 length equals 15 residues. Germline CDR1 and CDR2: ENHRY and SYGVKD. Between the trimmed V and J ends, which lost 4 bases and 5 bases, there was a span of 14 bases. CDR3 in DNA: TGTGCCATCAGTGGAGACACGTCGATAACCGGGGAGCTGTTTTTT. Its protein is CAISGDTSITGELFF.

The CDR3 here is CASSLASVGELFF. The CDR3, as DNA: TGTGCCAGCAGTTTAGCGAGCGTCGGGGAGCTGTTTTTT. The V call is TRBV12-3 or TRBV12-4, the J call TRBJ2-2; D uncertain. Trimming pared 0 bases from V and 7 bases from J, leaving 6 bases between. CDR3 size: 13 residues.

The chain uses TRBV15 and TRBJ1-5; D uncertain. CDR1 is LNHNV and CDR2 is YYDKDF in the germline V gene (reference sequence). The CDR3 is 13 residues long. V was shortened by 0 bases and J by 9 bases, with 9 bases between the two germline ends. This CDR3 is CATSRDEGRPQHF. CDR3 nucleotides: TGTGCCACCAGCAGAGATGAGGGTCGGCCCCAGCATTTT.

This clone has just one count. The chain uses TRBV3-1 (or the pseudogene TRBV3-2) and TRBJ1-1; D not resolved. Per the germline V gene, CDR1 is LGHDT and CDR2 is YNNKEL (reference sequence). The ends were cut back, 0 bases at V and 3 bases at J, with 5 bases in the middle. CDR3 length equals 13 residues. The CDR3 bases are TGTGCCAGCAGCCAAGATCGGGACACTGAAGCTTTCTTT. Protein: CASSQDRDTEAFF.

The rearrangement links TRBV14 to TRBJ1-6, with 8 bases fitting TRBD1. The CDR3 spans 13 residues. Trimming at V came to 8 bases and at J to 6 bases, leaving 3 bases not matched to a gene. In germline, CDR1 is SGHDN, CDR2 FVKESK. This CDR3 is CASQGQANSPLHF. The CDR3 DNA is TGTGCCAGCCAGGGACAGGCTAATTCACCCCTCCACTTT.

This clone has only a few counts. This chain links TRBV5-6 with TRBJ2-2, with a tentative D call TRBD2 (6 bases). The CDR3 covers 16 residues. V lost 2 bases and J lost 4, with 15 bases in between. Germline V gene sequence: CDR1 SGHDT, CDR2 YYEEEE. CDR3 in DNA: TGTGCCAGCAGCTTTTTTTGGGGGGATAGCACCGGGGAGCTGTTTTTT. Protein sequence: CASSFFWGDSTGELFF. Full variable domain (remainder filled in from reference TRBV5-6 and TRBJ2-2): DAGVTQSPTHLIKTRGQQVTLRCSPKSGHDTVSWYQQALGQGPQFIFQYYEEEERQRGNFPDRFSGHQFPNYSSELNVNALLLGDSALYLCASSFFWGDSTGELFFGEGSRLTVL.

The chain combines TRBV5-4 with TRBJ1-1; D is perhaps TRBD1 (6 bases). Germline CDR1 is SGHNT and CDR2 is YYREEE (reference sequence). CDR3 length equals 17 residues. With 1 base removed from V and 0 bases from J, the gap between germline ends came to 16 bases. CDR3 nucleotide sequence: TGTGCCAGCAGCTTGACGGCAGGGGACCTATTGAACACTGAAGCTTTCTTT. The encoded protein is CASSLTAGDLLNTEAFF.

The CDR3 region has the DNA TGTGCCAGTAGTATAGTGCGTGGCAGGGTAGGTTCCTACAATGAGCAGTTCTTC. This gives the protein CASSIVRGRVGSYNEQFF. The rearrangement joins TRBV19 to TRBJ2-1, with a possible D match to TRBD1 (5 bases). V was shortened by 1 base and J by 1 base, with 17 bases between the two germline ends. Germline CDR1 is LNHDA and CDR2 is SQIVND (reference sequence). The CDR3 runs to 18 residues.